A single sample is the source of the 21 T cell receptor beta chains below, sequenced in a study of CD8 T cells in ankylosing spondylitis (dated by TCRdb to the late 2010s). The method was 5' RACE. Instrument used: Illumina HiSeq 2500. Through fastp at Q25 and MiXCR, TCRdb rebuilt clones from the public reads, retaining in-frame beta chains. Each record represents a unique CDR3 protein, reported with the most common genes and DNA among its rows. Present in this sample are 300,000 to 350,000 distinct CDR3 sequences, less than 25% of which were seen just once. About 4% of the sample is held by the ten biggest clonotypes. Material: blood, either unsorted or a sorted T cell fraction (not recorded which). The receptors were sampled from a female donor with ankylosing spondylitis or in good health (not recorded which).

The chain recombines TRBV20-1 with TRBJ2-5, with 8 bases matching TRBD2. The germline V gene encodes CDR1 DFQATT and CDR2 SNEGSKA (reference sequence). The V gene end was trimmed by 0 bases and the J gene end by 0 bases; junction bases not matched to a gene: 12. This CDR3 is 18 amino acids long. CDR3 amino acids: CSARDRPLPGLDQETQYF. The CDR3 coding sequence is TGCAGTGCTAGAGATCGCCCCCTTCCGGGACTAGACCAAGAGACCCAGTACTTC.

This chain uses TRBV12-3 or TRBV12-4 with TRBJ2-7; D is perhaps TRBD1 or TRBD2 (5 bases each). The CDR3 has 14 residues. V lost 7 bases and J lost 6, with 19 bases in between. The CDR3 spells CASTPGLGTTEQYF. The DNA of the CDR3 is TGTGCCAGCACCCCGGGGCTCGGGACGACCGAGCAGTACTTC.

Many counts were recorded for this clonotype. The chain combines TRBV5-1 with TRBJ2-1; maybe TRBD1 (6 bases). V gave up 1 base and J gave up 5 bases, with 13 bases separating them. The CDR3 extends over 15 amino acids. Per the germline V gene, CDR1 is SGHRS and CDR2 is YFSETQ. Here the CDR3 DNA reads TGCGCCAGCAGCTTGCAACAGGGAGTCAACAATGAGCAGTTCTTC. This encodes CASSLQQGVNNEQFF.

This clonotype appeared many times. This chain uses TRBV9 with TRBJ2-2; D uncertain. The CDR3 totals 16 residues. V lost 1 base and J 0 bases, leaving 10 bases between the germline ends. Germline V gene lookup returns CDR1 SGDLS and CDR2 YYNGEE. The CDR3 here is CASSVPSAPNTGELFF. CDR3 sequence (DNA): TGTGCCAGCAGCGTACCCAGCGCCCCGAACACCGGGGAGCTGTTTTTT.

This clonotype was detected many times. The chain carries TRBV29-1 and TRBJ1-4; D possibly corresponds to TRBD1 (6 bases). CDR1 is SQVTM, CDR2 ANQGSEA, per germline. The CDR3 is made up of 14 amino acids. Trimming removed 7 bases from V and 5 bases from J, with 17 bases in between. CDR3 DNA: TGCAGCGCTACCAAAGGGGGTTGGAATGAAAAACTGTTTTTT. This gives the protein CSATKGGWNEKLFF. The entire variable domain, with the rest obtained from reference TRBV29-1 and TRBJ1-4, is as follows: SAVISQKPSRDICQRGTSLTIQCQVDSQVTMMFWYRQQPGQSLTLIATANQGSEATYESGFVIDKFPISRPNLTFSTLTVSNMSPEDSSIYLCSATKGGWNEKLFFGSGTQLSVL.

The chain combines TRBV20-1 with TRBJ1-6; D uncertain. The V gene's germline CDR1 is DFQATT and CDR2 SNEGSKA (reference sequence). The CDR3 extends over 11 amino acids. V was clipped by 3 bases and J by 7 bases, with 4 bases between them. The chain's CDR3 is CSARGNSPLHF. The CDR3 coding sequence is TGCAGTGCTAGGGGGAATTCACCCCTCCACTTT.

This chain joins TRBV12-3 or TRBV12-4 and TRBJ2-7; 10 nucleotides agree with TRBD1. The trim removed 5 bases at V and 6 bases at J, leaving 7 bases unmatched. CDR3 size: 14 residues. The CDR3 sequence is CASSLLGQGGEQYF. The CDR3 DNA is TGTGCCAGCAGTCTCCTCGGACAGGGGGGCGAGCAGTACTTC.

The rearrangement uses TRBV20-1 and TRBJ2-1, with 7 positions matching TRBD2. V lost 5 bases to trimming and J lost 0 bases; unmatched junction nucleotides: 4. CDR3 length: 14 residues. Per germline, CDR1 DFQATT and CDR2 SNEGSKA (reference sequence). The CDR3 loop reads CSALADSSYNEQFF. The DNA of the CDR3 is TGCAGTGCTCTAGCGGATAGCTCCTACAATGAGCAGTTCTTC.

Ten or more counts support this clonotype. This chain's CDR3 is CASSPQGYGYTF. For the CDR3, the DNA is TGTGCCAGCAGTCCCCAGGGATATGGCTACACCTTC. The V gene is TRBV12-3 or TRBV12-4, the J gene TRBJ1-2; a possible D gene is TRBD1 (5 bases). V lost 5 bases and J lost 5, with 9 bases in between. CDR3 length equals 12 residues.

V usage is TRBV4-2 and J usage is TRBJ1-2; D might be TRBD1 (6 bases). CDR3 size: 14 residues. Per the germline V gene, CDR1 is LGHNA and CDR2 is YNFKEQ. V dropped 4 bases and J dropped 7 bases, with 16 bases sitting between them. In DNA form, the CDR3 reads TGTGCCAGCAGCCCGGGGGGGCCCCGGGGTGGCTACACCTTC. It specifies CASSPGGPRGGYTF.

The CDR3 here is CAISDGDSSYEQYF. The DNA for the CDR3 is TGTGCCATCAGTGATGGGGACAGTTCCTACGAGCAGTACTTC. V gene TRBV10-3 combines with J gene TRBJ2-7; TRBD1 agrees at 7 bases. Trimming cost V 3 bases and J 1 base; bases outside gene matches: 3. Germline CDR1 ENHRY, CDR2 SYGVKD. The CDR3 runs 14 residues.

This clonotype showed up just a few times. The chain has TRBV12-3 or TRBV12-4 and TRBJ2-1; 7 bases match TRBD2. The CDR3 spans 14 residues. V shed 3 bases, J shed 4 bases, and the junction held 3 bases outside the gene matches. CDR3 loop: CASSFPGGYNEQFF. The CDR3 DNA is TGTGCCAGCAGTTTCCCGGGGGGTTACAATGAGCAGTTCTTC.

There are a few counts of this clonotype. The chain couples TRBV7-2 to TRBJ1-2, with 8 nucleotides matching TRBD1. Trimming cost V 3 bases and J 14 bases; bases outside gene matches: 5. CDR3 length: 11 amino acids. CDR1 and CDR2 from the germline V gene are SGHTA and FQGNSA. The CDR3 spells CASSFPDRVTF. The CDR3 DNA follows: TGTGCCAGCAGCTTCCCGGACAGGGTGACCTTC. Drawing the rest from reference TRBV7-2 and TRBJ1-2, the complete variable domain is GAGVSQSPSNKVTEKGKDVELRCDPISGHTALYWYRQSLGQGLEFLIYFQGNSAPDKSGLPSDRFSAERTGGSVSTLTIQRTQQEDSAVYLCASSFPDRVTFGSGTRLTVV.

This clonotype came up many times. One junction end does not reproduce the germline sequence, and a read error may be involved. This chain links TRBV15 with TRBJ2-1; D unclear. The CDR3 has 17 residues. CDR1 and CDR2 (germline): LNHNV, YYDKDF (reference sequence). The CDR3 is CATSRGGSPRQMNEQFF. The CDR3 bases are TGTGCCACCAGTAGAGGCGGATCTCCCCGCCAGATGAATGAGCAGTTCTTC. The variable domain in full, completed from reference TRBV15 and TRBJ2-1, reads DAMVIQNPRYQVTQFGKPVTLSCSQTLNHNVMYWYQQKSSQAPKLLFHYYDKDFNNEADTPDNFQSRRPNTSFCFLDIRSPGLGDTAMYLCATSRGGSPRQMNEQFFGPGTRLTVL.

This clonotype was counted only a few times. The chain recombines TRBV29-1 with TRBJ2-7; tentative D call: TRBD1 (5 bases). There are 12 residues in the CDR3. CDR1 and CDR2 (germline): SQVTM, ANQGSEA. Trimming pared 3 bases from V and 4 bases from J, leaving 10 bases between. CDR3 sequence reads: CSVEQGGYEQYF. The CDR3 DNA follows: TGCAGCGTTGAGCAGGGTGGTTACGAGCAGTACTTC.

J is TRBJ2-1 and V is TRBV6-5; 10 nucleotides agree with TRBD2. Looked up from germline, CDR1 is MNHEY and CDR2 is SVGAGI. The CDR3 loop spans 13 amino acids. J lost 5 bases, V lost 5 bases, and 0 bases had no gene match. DNA for the CDR3: TGTGCCAGCAGTGGACTAGCGGACAATGAGCAGTTCTTC. As protein: CASSGLADNEQFF.

This clonotype was detected only a few times. The V and J genes are TRBV6-2 or TRBV6-3 and TRBJ2-6, with D unresolved. The CDR3 is made up of 15 amino acids. V was clipped by 6 bases and J by 2 bases, with 11 bases between them. The germline V gene encodes CDR1 MNHEY and CDR2 SVGEGT. The CDR3 protein is CASSPWNTGANVLTF. The DNA of the CDR3 is TGTGCCAGCAGCCCCTGGAATACTGGGGCCAACGTCCTGACTTTC.

In this sample, this clonotype turned up a few times. The chain recombines TRBV20-1 with TRBJ1-1, with D possibly TRBD1 on 6 matching bases. Germline V lookup: CDR1 DFQATT, CDR2 SNEGSKA (reference sequence). V lost 5 bases and J lost 5, with 15 bases in between. CDR3 length equals 13 residues. CDR3: CSALQGGRTEAFF. CDR3 nucleotide sequence: TGCAGTGCTCTACAGGGTGGAAGGACTGAAGCTTTCTTT.

This clonotype was counted only a few times. The chain employs TRBV29-1 and TRBJ2-2, with D tentatively TRBD1 (5 bases). Per the germline V gene, CDR1 is SQVTM and CDR2 is ANQGSEA. V was shortened by 0 bases and J by 5 bases, with 19 bases between the two germline ends. CDR3 length: 17 residues. As DNA, the CDR3 is TGCAGCGTTGAAGATCCAACGCAAGGGGCAGGGACCGGGGAGCTGTTTTTT. The encoded protein is CSVEDPTQGAGTGELFF.

The chain uses TRBV11-2 and TRBJ2-1; possibly TRBD1 or TRBD2 for D (5 bases each). Trimming took off 5 bases at V and 9 bases at J, with 23 bases between the two ends. The CDR3 loop spans 16 amino acids. Germline loops: CDR1 SGHAT, CDR2 FQNNGV. The CDR3 loop is CASSPRWGNPNGEQFF. DNA for the CDR3: TGTGCCAGCAGCCCTCGTTGGGGGAACCCTAACGGTGAGCAGTTCTTC.

The table lists this clonotype with a few counts. The chain carries TRBV10-3 and TRBJ2-1; possibly TRBD1 for D (6 bases). Germline V lookup: CDR1 ENHRY, CDR2 SYGVKD. V was clipped by 0 bases and J by 7 bases, with 10 bases between them. This CDR3 has 14 amino acids. The CDR3 nucleotides read TGTGCCATCAGTGAGTCGAAGGGGGTGAATGAGCAGTTCTTC. Amino acid sequence: CAISESKGVNEQFF.